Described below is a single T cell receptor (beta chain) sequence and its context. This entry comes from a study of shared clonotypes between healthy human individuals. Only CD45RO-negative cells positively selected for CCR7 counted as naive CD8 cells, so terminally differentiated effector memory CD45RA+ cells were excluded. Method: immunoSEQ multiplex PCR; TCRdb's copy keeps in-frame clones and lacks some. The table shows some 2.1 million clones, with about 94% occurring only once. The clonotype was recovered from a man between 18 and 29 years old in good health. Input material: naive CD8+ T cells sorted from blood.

CDR3 region: CASSRLPYNEQFF. The CDR3, as DNA: TGTGCCAGCTCAAGACTACCCTACAATGAGCAGTTCTTC. The chain is built from TRBV27 and TRBJ2-1; TRBD2 is a possible D gene (5 bases). Trimming removed 8 bases at V and 2 bases at J, with 10 bases between. The CDR3 covers 13 residues. Per the germline V gene, CDR1 is MNHEY and CDR2 is SMNVEV (reference sequence).